Each of the 25 T cell receptor beta chains below was sequenced from the same sample in a study of beta chain features in type 1 diabetes. Since all of the isolated RNA was reverse transcribed, expressed TCRB transcripts were what got sequenced. Produced via immunoSEQ multiplex PCR; TCRdb's table is partial and in-frame only. The sample has about 220,000 clones, approximately 11% seen once; the top ten hold less than 1.5%. Specimen: central memory CD4+ T cells from blood. These receptors were obtained from a man in his late teens or twenties in good health.

This rearrangement joins TRBV27 to TRBJ2-7; 9 bases match TRBD1. This CDR3 region has 15 residues. Germline assignment: CDR1 MNHEY and CDR2 SMNVEV (reference sequence). Trimming removed 6 bases from V and 4 bases from J; junction bases left unmatched: 10. The chain's CDR3 is CASSLNAGTGYEQYF. Written as DNA, the CDR3 is TGTGCCAGCAGCCTGAACGCCGGGACAGGGTACGAGCAGTACTTC.

A few counts support this clone. The rearrangement links TRBV6-5 to TRBJ2-7, with 8 nucleotides matching TRBD2. CDR3 length equals 14 residues. The germline CDR1 and CDR2 sequences are MNHEY and SVGAGI. The J segment lost 5 bases and the V segment lost 5 bases, leaving 8 bases of the junction unmatched. CDR3 DNA: TGTGCCAGCAGTCTACAGCGGGAGTCTCACGAGCAGTACTTC. The encoded protein is CASSLQRESHEQYF.

The chain employs TRBV29-1 and TRBJ2-7; D is possibly TRBD1 or TRBD2 (5 bases each). The CDR3 runs 13 residues. Germline CDR1 reads SQVTM; CDR2 reads ANQGSEA. V shed 6 bases and J shed 0 bases, with 12 bases lying between them. The chain's CDR3 is CSVGEGYSYEQYF. CDR3 sequence (DNA): TGCAGCGTGGGGGAAGGATACTCCTACGAGCAGTACTTC.

This clone was detected ten times or more. The CDR3 protein is CARDRDPRRELFF. CDR3 sequence (DNA): TGTGCCCGAGACCGGGACCCTCGCCGGGAGCTGTTTTTT. The rearrangement joins TRBV7-3 to TRBJ2-2; D is tentatively TRBD1 or TRBD2 (5 bases each). The V end lost 11 bases, the J end lost 9 bases, and 19 bases lay between the germline ends. The CDR3 is 13 residues long. CDR1 SGHTA and CDR2 FQGTGA come from the germline V gene.

J is TRBJ2-7 and V is TRBV7-2; tentatively, D is TRBD2 (6 bases). Trimming stripped 5 bases from V and 6 bases from J, with 17 bases between. In germline, CDR1 is SGHTA, CDR2 FQGNSA. The CDR3 is made up of 14 amino acids. CDR3 in DNA: TGTGCCAGCAGCCTCCGGGAGTATTGGGCCGAGCAGTACTTC. Its translation is CASSLREYWAEQYF.

The V gene is TRBV6-1, the J gene TRBJ2-7; tentatively, D is TRBD2 (5 bases). The CDR3 is made up of 13 amino acids. V gave up 2 bases and J gave up 3 bases, with 8 bases separating them. Germline lookup yields CDR1 MNHNS and CDR2 SASEGT. CDR3 DNA sequence: TGTGCCAGCAGTGAAAGGGAGAGCTACGAGCAGTACTTC. Protein: CASSERESYEQYF.

The sample holds a few counts of this clone. The CDR3 loop is CASSLRAGAEAFF. The CDR3 DNA follows: TGTGCCAGCAGCCTTAGGGCAGGCGCTGAAGCTTTCTTT. The V and J genes are TRBV7-8 and TRBJ1-1; D not certain. The germline CDR1 and CDR2 sequences are SGHVS and FQNEAQ. The CDR3 totals 13 residues. V lost 5 bases and J lost 6, with 13 bases in between.

This clone was picked up one time. The chain is built from TRBV7-8 and TRBJ1-4; D is perhaps TRBD1 (5 bases). Germline CDR1 SGHVS, CDR2 FQNEAQ. Trimming left V 1 base short and J 10 bases short, with 22 bases between. This CDR3 has 17 amino acids. CDR3 in DNA: TGTGCCAGCAGCTTAGAGTGGGAGGGACCCAAGTCGGGAAAACTGTTTTTT. Amino acids: CASSLEWEGPKSGKLFF.

This clone was counted a few times. V is TRBV4-2 and J is TRBJ2-5; 8 bases are a match to TRBD2. The J segment lost 6 bases and the V segment lost 1 base, leaving 10 bases of the junction unmatched. CDR3 size: 16 residues. Germline CDR1 LGHNA, CDR2 YNFKEQ. CDR3: CASSQVAPTSGQTQYF. For the CDR3, the DNA is TGTGCCAGCAGCCAAGTGGCCCCCACTAGCGGACAGACCCAGTACTTC.

J is TRBJ2-5 and V is TRBV7-9; perhaps TRBD2 as D (5 bases). Germline V gene data show CDR1 as SEHNR and CDR2 as FQNEAQ (reference sequence). Trimming removed 2 bases from V and 2 bases from J, with 15 bases in between. The CDR3 is 16 amino acids. CDR3 sequence reads: CASSLFRQSGQETQYF. The CDR3 DNA reads as TGTGCCAGCAGCTTATTCCGCCAGTCGGGGCAAGAGACCCAGTACTTC.

This clone was observed at least ten times. This sequence joins TRBV30 and TRBJ2-3; D might be TRBD2 (6 bases). Trimming took off 1 base at V and 2 bases at J, with 13 bases between the two ends. Germline V gene data show CDR1 as GTSNPN and CDR2 as SVGIG (reference sequence). The CDR3 length is 15 residues. CDR3 in amino acids: CAWSEGREYTDTQYF. CDR3 sequence (DNA): TGTGCCTGGAGTGAGGGGCGGGAATACACAGATACGCAGTATTTT. Full variable domain (missing parts from reference TRBV30 and TRBJ2-3): SQTIHQWPATLVQPVGSPLSLECTVEGTSNPNLYWYRQAAGRGLQLLFYSVGIGQISSEVPQNLSASRPQDRQFILSSKKLLLSDSGFYLCAWSEGREYTDTQYFGPGTRLTVL.

V gene TRBV2 combines with J gene TRBJ2-3, with TRBD1 as a possible D gene (7 bases). From germline, CDR1 is SNHLY and CDR2 FYNNEI. V lost 4 bases to trimming and J lost 4 bases, with 9 bases between them. The CDR3 extends over 13 amino acids. The CDR3 DNA follows: TGTGCCAGCAGTGGCGGGACAGCAGATACGCAGTATTTT. Translation gives CASSGGTADTQYF.

Only a few counts were recorded for this clone. The V call is TRBV28, the J call TRBJ1-2; D is uncertain. This CDR3 has 11 amino acids. V lost 6 bases to trimming and J lost 4 bases, with 6 bases between them. The V gene's germline CDR1 is MDHEN and CDR2 SYDVKM. CDR3 residues: CASSNFYGYTF. CDR3 coding DNA: TGTGCCAGCAGCAATTTCTATGGCTACACCTTC.

The chain links TRBV4-1 to TRBJ2-3; D possibly matches TRBD1 or TRBD2 (6 bases each). Germline CDR1 MGHRA, CDR2 YSYEKL. The V end lost 2 bases, the J end lost 1 base, and 16 bases lay between the germline ends. This CDR3 is 17 amino acids long. The CDR3 here is CASSQSPSGAGTDTQYF. As DNA, the CDR3 is TGCGCCAGCAGCCAAAGTCCCTCGGGGGCAGGCACAGATACGCAGTATTTT.

A few counts support this clone. The V gene is TRBV19, the J gene TRBJ2-6, with 10 bases that match TRBD1. Trimming cost V 6 bases and J 0 bases; bases outside gene matches: 5. Germline V CDR1 and CDR2: LNHDA, SQIVND (reference sequence). CDR3 length equals 17 residues. The CDR3, as DNA: TGTGCCAGTAGGCCGGGACAGGGGAGCTCTGGGGCCAACGTCCTGACTTTC. It codes for CASRPGQGSSGANVLTF.

About this clone itself: Other nucleotide sequences in the sample specify the same CDR3. CDR3 bases: TGTGCCAGCAGCGTAGTTGGCAGCACAGATACGCAGTATTTT. As protein: CASSVVGSTDTQYF. The rearrangement links TRBV9 to TRBJ2-3; D is ambiguous. CDR1 and CDR2 (germline): SGDLS, YYNGEE. Trimming stripped 0 bases from V and 0 bases from J, with 5 bases between. This CDR3 region has 14 residues.

The J gene is TRBJ2-7, the V gene TRBV6-1; D call uncertain. Germline V gene sequence: CDR1 MNHNS, CDR2 SASEGT. Trimming took off 4 bases at V and 3 bases at J, with 7 bases between the two ends. This CDR3 region has 12 residues. In DNA, the CDR3 is TGTGCCAGCAGTGGGGTCCTCTACGAGCAGTACTTC. Translation gives CASSGVLYEQYF.

This clone was seen only a few times. This chain connects TRBV2 to TRBJ1-1; the D gene is possibly TRBD1 (6 bases). Germline assignment: CDR1 SNHLY and CDR2 FYNNEI. CDR3 length equals 13 residues. V shed 7 bases and J shed 5 bases, with 14 bases lying between them. The CDR3 here is CASIRGALTEAFF. CDR3 DNA: TGTGCCAGCATTCGGGGGGCGTTAACTGAAGCTTTCTTT.

Of note for this clone: The same CDR3 arises from other DNA sequences in this sample as well. This chain connects TRBV28 to TRBJ2-6; maybe TRBD1 (6 bases). Looked up from germline, CDR1 is MDHEN and CDR2 is SYDVKM. V lost 4 bases and J lost 4, with 11 bases in between. There are 15 residues in the CDR3. This chain's CDR3 is CASSSAGAGANVLTF. In nucleotides, the CDR3 is TGTGCCAGCAGTTCAGCAGGGGCGGGGGCCAACGTCCTGACTTTC.

The V and J genes are TRBV9 and TRBJ2-2, with 8 nucleotides matching TRBD1. Germline V gene data show CDR1 as SGDLS and CDR2 as YYNGEE. With V trimmed by 7 bases and J by 6 bases, 8 bases remained unmatched. The CDR3 covers 14 residues. The CDR3 DNA reads as TGTGCCAGCGGGGCCAGGGGGCTCGCCGGGGAGCTGTTTTTT. Translated: CASGARGLAGELFF.

This clone turned up a few times. The chain has TRBV4-2 and TRBJ1-4; D is perhaps TRBD1 (6 bases). The CDR3 has 15 amino acids. V was trimmed by 1 base and J by 8 bases, leaving 14 bases between them. CDR1 LGHNA and CDR2 YNFKEQ come from the germline V gene. CDR3 in amino acids: CASSQVTRGEEKLFF. CDR3 sequence (DNA): TGTGCCAGCAGCCAAGTAACCAGGGGAGAAGAAAAACTGTTTTTT.

This clone was seen more than once but under ten times. The chain combines TRBV29-1 with TRBJ2-1, with TRBD2 as a possible D gene (5 bases). The CDR3 is 13 amino acids. Trimming removed 3 bases from V and 4 bases from J, with 10 bases in between. Germline assignment: CDR1 SQVTM and CDR2 ANQGSEA. The CDR3 loop reads CSVDSGSYNEQFF. In nucleotides, the CDR3 is TGCAGCGTTGACAGTGGGAGTTACAATGAGCAGTTCTTC.

This clone was counted a few times. This chain connects TRBV4-1 to TRBJ2-1, with a possible D match to TRBD2 (6 bases). Trimming took off 0 bases at V and 0 bases at J, with 12 bases between the two ends. The CDR3 runs to 17 residues. Germline CDR1 MGHRA, CDR2 YSYEKL. CDR3 residues: CASSQERGAFSYNEQFF. As DNA, the CDR3 is TGCGCCAGCAGCCAAGAACGCGGGGCCTTCTCCTACAATGAGCAGTTCTTC.

The genes are TRBV9 and TRBJ2-1; maybe TRBD1 (5 bases). Trimming took off 1 base at V and 4 bases at J, with 6 bases between the two ends. This CDR3 is built from 13 residues. Germline loops: CDR1 SGDLS, CDR2 YYNGEE. DNA for the CDR3: TGTGCCAGCAGCGTAAGACAGTACAATGAGCAGTTCTTC. Its translation: CASSVRQYNEQFF.

This clone was recorded a few times. J is TRBJ2-7 and V is TRBV18, with D unresolved. The CDR3 extends over 11 amino acids. V was pared by 6 bases and J by 3 bases, with 6 bases between. The germline V gene has CDR1 KGHSH and CDR2 LQKENI. The CDR3 loop reads CASSPNYEQYF. CDR3 sequence (DNA): TGTGCCAGCTCCCCCAACTACGAGCAGTACTTC. The full variable domain, in which reference TRBV18 and TRBJ2-7 provide the parts outside the CDR3, is NAGVMQNPRHLVRRRGQEARLRCSPMKGHSHVYWYRQLPEEGLKFMVYLQKENIIDESGMPKERFSAEFPKEGPSILRIQQVVRGDSAAYFCASSPNYEQYFGPGTRLTVT.